What follows is one TCR beta chain and its context. Its specificity is unknown. Unmatched junction bases numbered 13, after V lost 6 bases and J lost 6 bases. From germline, CDR1 is SNHLY and CDR2 FYNNEI. This CDR3 region has 15 residues. This sample was taken from a study of metastatic and nonmetastatic thyroid tumors. Study outcomes and limitations: Significantly greater TCR beta diversity was reportedly found in malignant thyroid tumors than in benign nodules (in blood and tumor).

Treatment of any kind had been given to no patient before thyroid surgery. Authors' data handling: Researchers built a distant-metastasis classifier for papillary thyroid cancer that drew on CDR3 differences across clinicopathological groups. MiXCR was used by TCRdb to re-call the PCR reads. V and J calls and clone size were set by TCRdb, not the authors. In the table there are about 9,600 clones, 25% to 35% of which are singletons. This rearrangement joins TRBV2 to TRBJ2-7; TRBD2 matches 8 bases. This receptor was obtained from a female donor with papillary thyroid cancer or a benign thyroid nodule (not recorded which). Some clones in this sample may be carry-over from other donors' samples. The source material was tumor tissue. The DNA for the CDR3 is TGTGCCAGCAGGCAAGTACTAGCGGCAGCTGGCGAGCAGTACTTC. Protein product: CASRQVLAAAGEQYF.